Listed here is a single T cell receptor beta chain. Participants, about 18 to 100 years old, spanned about 26 US areas. Participants had their cohort set by participant-reported clinical history. Symptom resolution, clearance, or two negative PCRs marked donors in Cohort 3 as recovered. Some clones are missing from TCRdb's copy, which holds only in-frame ones; the method was immunoSEQ multiplex PCR. The sample carries fewer than 500,000 clones, around 87% recorded once. The data stem from a study of blood T cell repertoires in COVID-19. Trimming removed 5 bases from V and 0 bases from J; junction bases left unmatched: 5. Germline assignment: CDR1 WNHNN and CDR2 SYGVQD (reference sequence). This CDR3 contains 16 residues.

Specimen: PBMCs or T cells enriched from blood (not recorded which). This rearrangement joins TRBV10-1 to TRBJ1-5, with 9 positions matching TRBD1. The receptor's source is a woman aged 18 to 35 who had recovered from COVID-19. The CDR3 coding sequence is TGCGCCAGCAGTAAGGACAGGGGATATAGCAATCAGCCCCAGCATTTT. Translated, it gives CASSKDRGYSNQPQHF.